Listed below are T cell receptor beta chains from one sample, sequenced in a study of early T cells in non-severe SARS-CoV-2 infection. TCRdb processed the 5' RACE reads anew with MiXCR; each CDR3 protein has one entry. Of more than 25,000 distinct CDR3 sequences listed, around 5.4% were seen once; the top ten hold about 0.85%. The sample was whole blood. Every receptor here comes from an adult who was a healthcare worker with PCR-confirmed SARS-CoV-2 infection or an uninfected control (not recorded which). Each CDR3 is given with its conserved first and last residue. A D gene is named only where the DNA matches it firmly. Some rows have no size entry. The others give once, few or many, or a class for an expanded clone.

v_gene	j_gene	d_gene	abundance	CDR3aa	CDR3nt
TRBV6-2/TRBV6-3	TRBJ1-2	.	many	CASSYSPRAVRGYTF	TGTGCCAGCAGTTACTCCCCCAGGGCGGTGCGTGGCTACACCTTC
TRBV5-4	TRBJ2-2	TRBD1	few	CASRKGTGDTGELFF	TGTGCCAGCAGAAAAGGGACAGGGGATACCGGGGAGCTGTTTTTT
TRBV7-8	TRBJ2-7	TRBD1	many	CASSRDRGYEQYF	TGTGCCAGCAGCCGGGACAGGGGCTACGAGCAGTACTTC
TRBV7-7	TRBJ2-5	TRBD2	few	CASSLSTSGGATKTQYF	TGTGCTAGCAGCTTATCGACTAGCGGGGGGGCAACGAAGACCCAGTACTTC
TRBV7-2	TRBJ2-2	TRBD1	many	CASSFQGARELFF	TGTGCCAGCAGCTTTCAGGGGGCCCGGGAGCTGTTTTTT
TRBV11-2	TRBJ2-3	.	many	CASSQTLSVTDTQYF	TGTGCCAGCAGCCAGACCCTATCCGTCACAGATACGCAGTATTTT
TRBV28	TRBJ2-3	.	.	CASMSLQVGVDTQYF	TGTGCCAGCATGTCCCTTCAAGTAGGAGTAGATACGCAGTATTTT
TRBV28	TRBJ2-7	TRBD1	many	CASRKTGGYYEQYF	TGTGCCAGCAGGAAGACAGGGGGTTACTACGAGCAGTACTTC
TRBV7-9	TRBJ2-1	TRBD1	many	CASRDRGANEQFF	TGTGCCAGCAGAGACAGGGGAGCCAATGAGCAGTTCTTC
TRBV28	TRBJ2-5	.	few	CASGVQGQGTQYF	TGTGCCAGCGGGGTACAGGGCCAAGGGACCCAGTACTTC
TRBV25-1	TRBJ2-1	TRBD1	many	CASSGDRGNNEQFF	TGTGCCAGCAGTGGAGACAGGGGGAACAATGAGCAGTTCTTC
TRBV19	TRBJ2-3	.	.	CASSIFTGTDTQYF	TGTGCCAGTAGTATTTTTACAGGCACAGATACGCAGTATTTT
TRBV2	TRBJ2-1	.	many	CASNGQNEQFF	TGTGCCAGCAATGGACAGAATGAGCAGTTCTTC
TRBV5-7	TRBJ1-5	.	many	CASSWATSNQPQHF	TGTGCCAGCAGCTGGGCGACGAGCAATCAGCCCCAGCATTTT
TRBV20-1	TRBJ2-1	TRBD1	medium-sized	CSARAQGAMNEQFF	TGCAGTGCTAGAGCCCAGGGGGCTATGAATGAGCAGTTCTTC
TRBV3-1	TRBJ2-7	.	many	CASSPGRSYEQYF	TGTGCCAGCAGTCCTGGACGGTCCTACGAGCAGTACTTC
TRBV6-4	TRBJ2-3	.	once	CASSGRQSDTQYF	TGTGCCAGCAGTGGGAGGCAGTCGGATACGCAGTATTTT